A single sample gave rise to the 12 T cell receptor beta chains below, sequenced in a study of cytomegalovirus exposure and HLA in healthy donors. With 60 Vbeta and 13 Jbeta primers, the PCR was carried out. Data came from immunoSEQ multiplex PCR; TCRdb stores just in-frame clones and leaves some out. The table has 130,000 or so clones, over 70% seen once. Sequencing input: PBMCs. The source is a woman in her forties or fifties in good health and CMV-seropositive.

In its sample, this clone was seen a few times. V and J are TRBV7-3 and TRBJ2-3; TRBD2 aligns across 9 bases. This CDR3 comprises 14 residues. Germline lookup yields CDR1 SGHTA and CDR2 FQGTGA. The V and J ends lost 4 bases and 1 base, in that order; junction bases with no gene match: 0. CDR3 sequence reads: CASSSSGGTDTQYF. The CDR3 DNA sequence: TGTGCCAGCAGCTCTAGCGGGGGCACAGATACGCAGTATTTT.

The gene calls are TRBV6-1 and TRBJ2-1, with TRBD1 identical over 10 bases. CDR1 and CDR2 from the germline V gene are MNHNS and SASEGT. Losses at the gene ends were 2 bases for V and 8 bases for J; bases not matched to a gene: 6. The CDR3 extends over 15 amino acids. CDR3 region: CASSEPGQGRDEQFF. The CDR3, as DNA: TGTGCCAGCAGTGAACCGGGACAGGGGCGGGATGAGCAGTTCTTC.

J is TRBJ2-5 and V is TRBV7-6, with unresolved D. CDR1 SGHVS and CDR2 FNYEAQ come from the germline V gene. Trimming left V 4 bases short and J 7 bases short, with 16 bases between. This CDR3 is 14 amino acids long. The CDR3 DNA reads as TGTGCCAGCAGCTCCCTGACTTGGTTGGGGACCCAGTACTTC. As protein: CASSSLTWLGTQYF. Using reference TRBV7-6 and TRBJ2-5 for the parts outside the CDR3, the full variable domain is GAGVSQSPRYKVTKRGQDVALRCDPISGHVSLYWYRQALGQGPEFLTYFNYEAQQDKSGLPNDRFSAERPEGSISTLTIQRTEQRDSAMYRCASSSLTWLGTQYFGPGTRLLVL.

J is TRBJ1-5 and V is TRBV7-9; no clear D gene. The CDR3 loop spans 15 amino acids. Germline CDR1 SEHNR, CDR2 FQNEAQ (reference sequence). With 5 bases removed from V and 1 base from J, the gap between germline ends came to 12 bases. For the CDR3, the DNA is TGTGCCAGCAGCCGTGCGGGGATGAGCAATCAGCCCCAGCATTTT. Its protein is CASSRAGMSNQPQHF.

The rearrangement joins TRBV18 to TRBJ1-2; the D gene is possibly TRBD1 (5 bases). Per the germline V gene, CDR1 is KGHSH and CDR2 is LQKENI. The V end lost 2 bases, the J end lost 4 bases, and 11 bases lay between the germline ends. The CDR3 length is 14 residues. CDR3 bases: TGTGCCAGCTCACCAGACTTCGGGGGCTATGGCTACACCTTC. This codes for CASSPDFGGYGYTF. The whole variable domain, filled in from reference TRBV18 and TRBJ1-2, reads NAGVMQNPRHLVRRRGQEARLRCSPMKGHSHVYWYRQLPEEGLKFMVYLQKENIIDESGMPKERFSAEFPKEGPSILRIQQVVRGDSAAYFCASSPDFGGYGYTFGSGTRLTVV.

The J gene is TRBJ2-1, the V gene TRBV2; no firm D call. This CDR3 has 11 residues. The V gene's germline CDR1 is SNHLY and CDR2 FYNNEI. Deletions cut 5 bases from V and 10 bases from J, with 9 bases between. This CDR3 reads CASSLSVEQFF. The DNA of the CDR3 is TGTGCCAGCAGTTTATCCGTCGAGCAGTTCTTC.

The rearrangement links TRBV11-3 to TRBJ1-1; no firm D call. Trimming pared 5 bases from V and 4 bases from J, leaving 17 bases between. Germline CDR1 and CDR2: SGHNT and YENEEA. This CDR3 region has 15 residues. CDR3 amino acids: CASSPSRAGGTEAFF. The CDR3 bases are TGTGCCAGCAGCCCGAGTCGGGCGGGCGGCACTGAAGCTTTCTTT. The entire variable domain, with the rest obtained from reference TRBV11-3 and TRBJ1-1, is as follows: EAGVVQSPRYKIIEKKQPVAFWCNPISGHNTLYWYLQNLGQGPELLIRYENEEAVDDSQLPKDRFSAERLKGVDSTLKIQPAELGDSAVYLCASSPSRAGGTEAFFGQGTRLTVV.

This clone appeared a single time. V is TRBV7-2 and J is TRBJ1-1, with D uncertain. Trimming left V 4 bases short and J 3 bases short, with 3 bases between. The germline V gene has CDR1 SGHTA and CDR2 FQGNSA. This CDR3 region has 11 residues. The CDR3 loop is CASSSYTEAFF. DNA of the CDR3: TGTGCCAGCAGCTCTTACACTGAAGCTTTCTTT.

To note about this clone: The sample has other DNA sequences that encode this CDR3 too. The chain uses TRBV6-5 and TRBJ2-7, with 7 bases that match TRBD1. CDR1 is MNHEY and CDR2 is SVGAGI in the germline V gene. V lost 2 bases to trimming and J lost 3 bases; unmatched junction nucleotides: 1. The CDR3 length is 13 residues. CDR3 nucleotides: TGTGCCAGCAGTTACCGACAGGGCTACGAGCAGTACTTC. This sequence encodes CASSYRQGYEQYF.

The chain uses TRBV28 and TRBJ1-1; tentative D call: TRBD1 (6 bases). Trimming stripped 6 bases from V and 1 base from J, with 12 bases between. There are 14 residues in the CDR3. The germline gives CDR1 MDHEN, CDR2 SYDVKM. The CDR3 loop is CASRPDRGNTEAFF. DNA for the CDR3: TGTGCCAGCAGGCCGGACAGAGGGAACACTGAAGCTTTCTTT.

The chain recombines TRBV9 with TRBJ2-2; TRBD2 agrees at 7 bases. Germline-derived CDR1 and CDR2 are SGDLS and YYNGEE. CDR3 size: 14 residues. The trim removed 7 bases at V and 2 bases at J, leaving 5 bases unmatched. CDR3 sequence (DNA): TGTGCCAGCGGGACGGGGGGTAACACCGGGGAGCTGTTTTTT. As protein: CASGTGGNTGELFF. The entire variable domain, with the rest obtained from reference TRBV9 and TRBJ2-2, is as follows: DSGVTQTPKHLITATGQRVTLRCSPRSGDLSVYWYQQSLDQGLQFLIQYYNGEERAKGNILERFSAQQFPDLHSELNLSSLELGDSALYFCASGTGGNTGELFFGEGSRLTVL.

CDR3: CASSRLAVQETQYF. CDR3 bases: TGTGCCAGCAGCAGACTAGCGGTCCAAGAGACCCAGTACTTC. The rearrangement links TRBV11-2 to TRBJ2-5, with 9 bases matching TRBD2. CDR3 length: 14 amino acids. With V trimmed by 5 bases and J by 1 base, 2 bases remained unmatched. Germline V gene lookup returns CDR1 SGHAT and CDR2 FQNNGV.